The 30 T cell receptor beta chains reported below all come from one sample, sequenced in a study of blood T cell repertoires in COVID-19. The method was immunoSEQ multiplex PCR; TCRdb's version includes in-frame clones alone and lacks a portion of them. This sample has over 200,000 clones, with around 87% found just once. Sequencing was carried out using peripheral blood. The receptors were sampled from a man aged 55 to 70 who had recovered from COVID-19.

The chain combines TRBV15 with TRBJ2-5; D might be TRBD1 (5 bases). Trimming stripped 3 bases from V and 3 bases from J, with 11 bases between. CDR1 LNHNV and CDR2 YYDKDF come from the germline V gene (reference sequence). The CDR3 loop spans 14 amino acids. CDR3 region: CATSRPGPEETQYF. The CDR3 DNA is TGTGCCACCAGCAGGCCAGGGCCGGAAGAGACCCAGTACTTC.

The chain uses TRBV5-1 and TRBJ2-1; the D is unclear. Germline values: CDR1 SGHRS, CDR2 YFSETQ. This CDR3 is 14 amino acids long. Trimming cost V 7 bases and J 0 bases, with 11 bases left between them. CDR3 bases: TGCGCCAGCGGAGTGCCTAGCTCCTACAATGAGCAGTTCTTC. Protein: CASGVPSSYNEQFF.

The chain recombines TRBV5-8 with TRBJ2-3; maybe TRBD2 (5 bases). The V and J ends lost 2 bases and 2 bases respectively, with 12 bases between them. The CDR3 is 15 amino acids. Germline CDR1 SGHTS, CDR2 YDEGEE. The CDR3 DNA is TGTGCCAGCAGCTTCTACGAGCGGACCACAGATACGCAGTATTTT. Its translation is CASSFYERTTDTQYF.

With regard to this clone: Other DNA sequences in this specimen translate into the identical CDR3. The genes are TRBV5-1 and TRBJ2-7; no firm D call. This CDR3 is 12 amino acids long. Trimming pared 0 bases from V and 4 bases from J, leaving 5 bases between. The germline V gene encodes CDR1 SGHRS and CDR2 YFSETQ. This CDR3 is CASSLGGYEQYF. The CDR3 bases are TGCGCCAGCAGCTTGGGAGGTTACGAGCAGTACTTC.

The CDR3 sequence: CATSRLGTGDDEQFF. In DNA form, the CDR3 reads TGTGCCACCAGTCGGCTCGGGACAGGGGACGATGAGCAGTTCTTC. The chain employs TRBV24-1 and TRBJ2-1; 10 bases map to TRBD1. The ends lost 6 bases at V and 8 bases at J; junction bases unmatched: 9. Germline CDR1 reads KGHDR; CDR2 reads SFDVKD. The CDR3 has 15 residues.

The rearrangement joins TRBV7-9 to TRBJ1-1; D is possibly TRBD1 (5 bases). Germline V lookup: CDR1 SEHNR, CDR2 FQNEAQ (reference sequence). Trimming left V 2 bases short and J 6 bases short, with 10 bases between. The CDR3 contains 13 residues. CDR3 loop: CASSLRSGAEAFF. CDR3 coding DNA: TGTGCCAGCAGCTTACGATCGGGGGCTGAAGCTTTCTTT.

The chain is built from TRBV21-1 and TRBJ2-1; the table gives TRBD1 as D, unverified against the DNA. TRBV21-1 is flagged as a pseudogene. CDR3 size: 16 residues. CDR3: CASSDEGQGEYYEQFF. As DNA, the CDR3 is TGTGCCAGCAGCGACGAAGGACAGGGAGAATATTATGAGCAGTTCTTC.

The chain is built from TRBV24-1 and TRBJ1-4, with D hard to call. With 5 bases removed from V and 7 bases from J, the gap between germline ends came to 10 bases. Germline CDR1 KGHDR, CDR2 SFDVKD. The CDR3 totals 13 residues. The CDR3 sequence is CATSVNAGEKLFF. CDR3 DNA sequence: TGTGCCACCAGTGTGAACGCGGGTGAAAAACTGTTTTTT.

The chain carries TRBV9 and TRBJ1-1; the D gene is possibly TRBD1 (5 bases). V lost 3 bases to trimming and J lost 5 bases, with 11 bases between them. This CDR3 is 13 amino acids long. The V gene's germline CDR1 is SGDLS and CDR2 YYNGEE. Written as DNA, the CDR3 is TGTGCCAGCAGCGGAACAGGAGGGACTGAAGCTTTCTTT. Translating it yields CASSGTGGTEAFF.

The count of this clone is one. The rearrangement joins TRBV6-1 to TRBJ1-2, with TRBD1 identical over 9 bases. The CDR3 extends over 15 amino acids. V lost 2 bases, J lost 4 bases, and 5 bases stayed unmatched. Germline V gives CDR1 MNHNS, CDR2 SASEGT. The CDR3 nucleotides read TGTGCCAGCAGTGAACCGGGACAGGGATCCTATGGCTACACCTTC. Its protein is CASSEPGQGSYGYTF.

The chain combines TRBV28 with TRBJ2-7; TRBD2 matches 7 bases. Per germline, CDR1 MDHEN and CDR2 SYDVKM. This CDR3 has 15 residues. Trimming cost V 3 bases and J 2 bases; bases outside gene matches: 7. CDR3 in amino acids: CASSFGEGLTYEQYF. The CDR3 bases are TGTGCCAGCAGTTTCGGGGAGGGCCTTACCTACGAGCAGTACTTC.

This sequence joins TRBV5-4 and TRBJ1-4; 9 bases are shared with TRBD1. The V and J ends lost 3 bases and 6 bases, in that order; junction bases with no gene match: 3. The germline gives CDR1 SGHNT, CDR2 YYREEE (reference sequence). The CDR3 is 14 amino acids. The CDR3 protein is CASSSRTGDEKLFF. CDR3 DNA sequence: TGTGCCAGCAGCTCGAGGACAGGGGATGAAAAACTGTTTTTT.

The chain has TRBV30 and TRBJ1-2, with D hard to call. CDR1 and CDR2 from the germline V gene are GTSNPN and SVGIG (reference sequence). Trimming shortened V by 0 bases and J by 2 bases, and 7 bases separated the two germline ends. The CDR3 length is 13 residues. CDR3 amino acids: CAWSVARNYGYTF. The CDR3 nucleotides are TGTGCCTGGAGTGTAGCCAGGAACTATGGCTACACCTTC.

This chain connects TRBV7-6 to TRBJ1-1; 9 bases align to TRBD1. After removal of 5 bases from V and 0 bases from J, the junction contained 16 bases not matched to a gene. The CDR3 spans 19 residues. Germline values: CDR1 SGHVS, CDR2 FNYEAQ. DNA of the CDR3: TGTGCCAGCAGCCAAAAGCCGGGACAGGGTACCCTTATGAACACTGAAGCTTTCTTT. This translates into CASSQKPGQGTLMNTEAFF. The entire variable domain, with the rest obtained from reference TRBV7-6 and TRBJ1-1, is as follows: GAGVSQSPRYKVTKRGQDVALRCDPISGHVSLYWYRQALGQGPEFLTYFNYEAQQDKSGLPNDRFSAERPEGSISTLTIQRTEQRDSAMYRCASSQKPGQGTLMNTEAFFGQGTRLTVV.

The gene calls are TRBV5-5 and TRBJ1-4, with 8 bases identical to TRBD1. The junction had 18 bases not matched to a gene; V was cut back by 4 bases and J by 7 bases. The germline CDR1 and CDR2 sequences are SGHKS and YYEKEE (reference sequence). The CDR3 contains 18 residues. CDR3 region: CASSKLQGELMVGEKLFF. The CDR3 DNA reads TGTGCCAGCAGCAAGTTACAGGGGGAGCTTATGGTTGGTGAAAAACTGTTTTTT.

J is TRBJ2-1 and V is TRBV5-4; 7 nucleotides line up with TRBD2. J lost 6 bases, V lost 2 bases, and 2 bases had no gene match. The CDR3 contains 13 residues. CDR1 and CDR2 (germline): SGHNT, YYREEE (reference sequence). CDR3 nucleotides: TGTGCCAGCAGCTTAGCGGGGCTCAATGAGCAGTTCTTC. It encodes CASSLAGLNEQFF. The full variable domain, with the rest looked up from reference TRBV5-4 and TRBJ2-1, is ETGVTQSPTHLIKTRGQQVTLRCSSQSGHNTVSWYQQALGQGPQFIFQYYREEENGRGNFPPRFSGLQFPNYSSELNVNALELDDSALYLCASSLAGLNEQFFGPGTRLTVL.

The rearrangement joins TRBV5-1 to TRBJ2-5, with D possibly TRBD2 on 6 matching bases. Trimming stripped 4 bases from V and 5 bases from J, with 18 bases between. Germline lookup yields CDR1 SGHRS and CDR2 YFSETQ. The CDR3 runs 15 residues. The CDR3 spells CASSTGTSPRETQYF. The CDR3 DNA reads as TGCGCCAGCAGCACTGGGACTTCCCCCAGGGAGACCCAGTACTTC.

The V gene is TRBV10-1, the J gene TRBJ2-1, with a possible D match to TRBD1 (6 bases). V gave up 0 bases and J gave up 7 bases, with 16 bases separating them. In germline, CDR1 is WNHNN, CDR2 SYGVQD (reference sequence). The CDR3 runs 16 residues. The CDR3 bases are TGCGCCAGCAGTGAGTCGAACCAGGGGCGAGGGAATGAGCAGTTCTTC. Translation gives CASSESNQGRGNEQFF.

This chain uses TRBV19 with TRBJ1-5; TRBD1 matches at 7 bases. Trimming took 5 bases from V and 0 from J; bases not matched to a gene: 10. The CDR3 is 17 amino acids. CDR1 and CDR2 (germline): LNHDA, SQIVND (reference sequence). For the CDR3, the DNA is TGTGCCAGTAGTTTTAACAGGGGCGGTTATAGCAATCAGCCCCAGCATTTT. This codes for CASSFNRGGYSNQPQHF.

This chain links TRBV28 with TRBJ1-1, with TRBD1 matching over 8 bases. Losses at the gene ends were 3 bases for V and 3 bases for J; bases not matched to a gene: 9. This CDR3 contains 16 residues. Germline CDR1 is MDHEN and CDR2 is SYDVKM. The CDR3 region is CASSLPTGVIDTEAFF. The DNA of the CDR3 is TGTGCCAGCAGTTTGCCGACAGGGGTGATTGACACTGAAGCTTTCTTT.

The gene calls are TRBV5-1 and TRBJ2-7; TRBD1 matches 8 bases. Germline V gene sequence: CDR1 SGHRS, CDR2 YFSETQ. This CDR3 comprises 17 residues. Unmatched junction bases numbered 16, after V lost 5 bases and J lost 3 bases. CDR3 nucleotide sequence: TGCGCCAGCAGTCACGAGCTGGGACAGGTCCCCATCTACGAGCAGTACTTC. It yields the protein CASSHELGQVPIYEQYF. Complete variable domain (other parts from reference TRBV5-1 and TRBJ2-7): KAGVTQTPRYLIKTRGQQVTLSCSPISGHRSVSWYQQTPGQGLQFLFEYFSETQRNKGNFPGRFSGRQFSNSRSEMNVSTLELGDSALYLCASSHELGQVPIYEQYFGPGTRLTVT.

The CDR3 sequence: CASSQTGGNIQYF. The CDR3 DNA reads TGTGCCAGCAGCCAGACCGGGGGAAACATTCAGTACTTC. V is TRBV5-4 and J is TRBJ2-4, with TRBD2 as a possible D gene (6 bases). The ends were cut back, 4 bases at V and 6 bases at J, with 11 bases in the middle. The CDR3 contains 13 residues. Per germline, CDR1 SGHNT and CDR2 YYREEE (reference sequence).

The V and J genes are TRBV9 and TRBJ2-7; 7 nucleotides match TRBD2. The V gene end was trimmed by 3 bases and the J gene end by 6 bases; junction bases not matched to a gene: 12. Germline CDR1 SGDLS, CDR2 YYNGEE. The CDR3 runs 15 residues. The CDR3 loop is CASSGAGTMAGEQYF. As DNA, the CDR3 is TGTGCCAGCAGCGGCGCCGGGACTATGGCTGGCGAGCAGTACTTC.

The rearrangement links TRBV4-3 to TRBJ2-5, with D perhaps TRBD2 (5 bases). CDR1 is LGHNA, CDR2 YSLEER, per germline. Trimming stripped 0 bases from V and 10 bases from J, with 15 bases between. This CDR3 comprises 14 residues. CDR3 in amino acids: CASSQDLGLSSQYF. In DNA form, the CDR3 reads TGCGCCAGCAGCCAAGATCTTGGACTGTCGAGCCAGTACTTC.

This clone was counted a single time. The genes are TRBV11-2 and TRBJ2-1, with TRBD2 as a possible D gene (6 bases). The CDR3 is 13 residues long. Trimming left V 5 bases short and J 7 bases short, with 12 bases between. Germline loops: CDR1 SGHAT, CDR2 FQNNGV. CDR3 region: CASSPGTVNEQFF. CDR3 in DNA: TGTGCCAGCAGCCCCGGGACTGTGAATGAGCAGTTCTTC.

The chain couples TRBV11-3 to TRBJ2-1; 7 bases agree with TRBD2. The J segment lost 1 base and the V segment lost 0 bases, leaving 0 bases of the junction unmatched. The V gene's germline CDR1 is SGHNT and CDR2 YENEEA. This CDR3 is built from 15 residues. CDR3 DNA sequence: TGTGCCAGCAGCTTAGACGGGAGGTCCTACAATGAGCAGTTCTTC. Translating it yields CASSLDGRSYNEQFF.

This clone occurred once. V usage is TRBV19 and J usage is TRBJ1-2; no clear D gene. Germline CDR1 LNHDA, CDR2 SQIVND (reference sequence). The CDR3 has 14 amino acids. Trimming left V 10 bases short and J 1 base short, with 16 bases between. The CDR3, as DNA: TGTGCCACCACCCCGCCTGGCGGTAACTATGGCTACACCTTC. Amino acid sequence: CATTPPGGNYGYTF.

The chain uses TRBV10-3 and TRBJ2-2; TRBD1 aligns across 7 bases. Germline CDR1 is ENHRY and CDR2 is SYGVKD. V shed 3 bases and J 2 bases; nucleotides not matched to a gene: 6. This CDR3 spans 16 amino acids. The CDR3 region has the DNA TGTGCCATCAGTGACCCCGGGACAGCCAACACCGGGGAGCTGTTTTTT. Encoded protein: CAISDPGTANTGELFF.

The CDR3 sequence: CSVVFNSLGDTQYF. CDR3 DNA: TGCAGCGTTGTATTTAACAGCCTCGGAGATACGCAGTATTTT. The rearrangement uses TRBV29-1 and TRBJ2-3; D unclear. V lost 4 bases, J lost 5 bases, and 16 bases lay in between. The germline gives CDR1 SQVTM, CDR2 ANQGSEA. The CDR3 loop spans 14 amino acids.

The gene calls are TRBV11-3 and TRBJ1-1, with D unclear. Germline V gene sequence: CDR1 SGHNT, CDR2 YENEEA. This CDR3 contains 14 residues. V was trimmed by 7 bases and J by 3 bases, leaving 15 bases between them. The CDR3 bases are TGTGCCAGCACCCCCGATGGAGGGTACACTGAAGCTTTCTTT. Translating it yields CASTPDGGYTEAFF.